This T cell receptor beta chain was observed in a study of T cells in Graves' hyperthyroidism and ophthalmopathy. RNA transcripts yielded amplified TCR beta CDR3 regions. In the first-round RT-PCR of the TCR CDR3, the HTBI primer set was used. One entry per CDR3 protein results from TCRdb running MiXCR on the multiplex PCR reads. Of under 300,000 distinct CDR3 sequences in the sample, 20% to 25% were seen once. Sequenced sample: blood. The source of this sequence is a young man with Graves' ophthalmopathy.

CDR3 coding DNA: TGTGCCAGCAGATCCGGGACTAGCGCAGATACGCAGTATTTT. It translates to CASRSGTSADTQYF. The chain joins TRBV6-1 to TRBJ2-3; 10 nucleotides match TRBD2. This CDR3 region has 14 residues. CDR1 and CDR2 (germline): MNHNS, SASEGT. The junction had 4 bases not matched to a gene; V was cut back by 6 bases and J by 4 bases.